Below, 8 T cell receptor beta chains from the same sample are listed, as sequenced in a study of T-cell memory formation after mild COVID-19 (dated by TCRdb to the early 2020s). The receptor library was made with 5' RACE. TCRdb names Illumina NovaSeq 6000 as the instrument used. TCRdb handled the public reads itself, with Q25 trimming in fastp and clone calling in MiXCR, and kept productive beta chains. Each entry merges the rows of one CDR3 protein and shows their most common DNA and genes. Within this sample are about 470,000 distinct CDR3 sequences, with about 20% of them counted one time only. 9% to 15% of the sample lies in the top ten. Sequencing used PBMCs or a T cell subset sorted from them (not recorded which). The receptors shown here come from an adult woman who had mild COVID-19 (a few samples of this study predate the infection). The sample titles of this study are shuffled in the database, so cell type and time point are left out; the donor was told from shared clones.

This clonotype was found a few times. The gene calls are TRBV29-1 and TRBJ2-5; 16 nucleotides align to TRBD2. Germline loops: CDR1 SQVTM, CDR2 ANQGSEA. Germline trimming cut 6 bases from V and 4 bases from J; bases unmatched to any gene: 11. The CDR3 has 17 residues. CDR3 in DNA: TGCAGCGTCAACCCGGGACTAGCGGGAGGGCCGAGAGAGACCCAGTACTTC. It encodes CSVNPGLAGGPRETQYF.

The V call is TRBV24-1, the J call TRBJ2-7; D unclear. The CDR3 length is 13 residues. Trimming took off 7 bases at V and 6 bases at J, with 15 bases between the two ends. Germline lookup yields CDR1 KGHDR and CDR2 SFDVKD. The DNA for the CDR3 is TGTGCCACCAGCCAGCTCGATTTTGGCGAGCAGTACTTC. Encoded protein: CATSQLDFGEQYF.

This chain joins TRBV30 and TRBJ1-1, with 7 bases aligning to TRBD1. The CDR3 consists of 12 residues. V lost 5 bases and J lost 5; bases outside the gene matches: 5. Germline V gives CDR1 GTSNPN, CDR2 SVGIG (reference sequence). The CDR3 coding sequence is TGTGCCTGGGACAGGGAGGGGACTGAAGCTTTCTTT. Translating it yields CAWDREGTEAFF.

The chain is built from TRBV12-3 or TRBV12-4 and TRBJ2-3; 9 positions match TRBD1. The CDR3 has 16 residues. V lost 3 bases, J lost 2 bases, and 6 bases stayed unmatched. The CDR3 DNA reads TGTGCCAGCAGTTTGTCGGGACAGGGACACACAGATACGCAGTATTTT. This encodes CASSLSGQGHTDTQYF.

The CDR3 DNA follows: TGCAGCGTCTGGCCAGGGGGGAACACTGAAGCTTTCTTT. This gives the protein CSVWPGGNTEAFF. The chain couples TRBV29-1 to TRBJ1-1, with 7 bases aligning to TRBD1. The CDR3 runs to 13 residues. The V gene's germline CDR1 is SQVTM and CDR2 ANQGSEA. Losses at the gene ends were 6 bases for V and 1 base for J; bases not matched to a gene: 5.

This clonotype was picked up a small number of times. CDR3: CASSRTSGGAIIEQYF. The CDR3 region has the DNA TGTGCCAGCAGCCGGACTAGCGGGGGGGCGATCATCGAGCAGTACTTC. The chain has TRBV7-9 and TRBJ2-7, with 15 bases matching TRBD2. CDR1 and CDR2 (germline): SEHNR, FQNEAQ (reference sequence). The CDR3 is 16 amino acids. V dropped 5 bases and J dropped 6; count of bases not matched to a gene: 8.

J is TRBJ2-5 and V is TRBV19; either TRBD1 or TRBD2 may fit D (5 bases each). This CDR3 has 16 residues. V was cut by 6 bases and J by 5 bases, with 22 bases left in between. Germline lookup yields CDR1 LNHDA and CDR2 SQIVND (reference sequence). CDR3 protein: CASRRGGRAGRETQYF. The CDR3 DNA reads as TGTGCCAGTAGGAGAGGTGGGAGAGCAGGGCGGGAGACCCAGTACTTC.

This clonotype was detected only a few times. V usage is TRBV2 and J usage is TRBJ2-7, with D maybe TRBD1 (5 bases). Trimming left V 4 bases short and J 0 bases short, with 16 bases between. Germline lookup yields CDR1 SNHLY and CDR2 FYNNEI. This CDR3 spans 16 amino acids. This chain's CDR3 is CASSVRAPYISYEQYF. CDR3 in DNA: TGTGCCAGCAGTGTCAGGGCCCCCTATATCTCCTACGAGCAGTACTTC. The complete variable domain, with remaining parts taken from reference TRBV2 and TRBJ2-7, reads EPEVTQTPSHQVTQMGQEVILRCVPISNHLYFYWYRQILGQKVEFLVSFYNNEISEKSEIFDDQFSVERPDGSNFTLKIRSTKLEDSAMYFCASSVRAPYISYEQYFGPGTRLTVT.